The present entry profiles one T cell receptor beta chain with its context. Its antigen is not identified. iRepertoire HTBI primers and Arm-PCR of CDR3 regions built TCR beta libraries. TCRdb ran MiXCR on the multiplex PCR reads and lists one entry per CDR3 protein. The sample carries over 350,000 distinct CDR3 sequences, 11% to 15% recorded once. The sample originates from a study of regulatory T cells in long-lasting Graves disease. Study at large: New Graves' disease cases had less than 3 months of antithyroid drugs. General study findings and limits: Researchers reported studying only peripheral blood, not thyroid tissue. Clonotypes that were public and shared totalled about 2,500 in persistent patients versus 966 in new patients.

Time point of the sample: newly diagnosed GD, antithyroid drugs for less than 3 months. Isolated PBMC RNA provided the starting material for the TCR library. The same specimen was also included in a second study, on T cells in Graves' hyperthyroidism and ophthalmopathy.

This clonotype originated in a woman in her forties or fifties with Graves disease. The specimen was peripheral blood mononuclear cells (PBMCs), collected at new diagnosis, from a patient treated with antithyroid drugs.

This CDR3 is CASSLYLADTQYF. Here the CDR3 DNA reads TGTGCCAGCAGCTTATACTTGGCAGATACGCAGTATTTT. V usage is TRBV11-2 and J usage is TRBJ2-3, with unresolved D. In germline, CDR1 is SGHAT, CDR2 FQNNGV. The V end was cut by 2 bases, the J end by 4 bases, with 7 bases between. The CDR3 is 13 residues long.